This TCR beta chain was sequenced during a study of T-cell memory formation after mild COVID-19. The junction had 1 base not matched to a gene; V was cut back by 6 bases and J by 1 base. CDR1 and CDR2 (germline): MNHNY, SVGAGI (reference sequence). CDR3 length: 14 residues. TCRdb analysed the 5' RACE reads with MiXCR anew, one entry per CDR3 protein. The data hold 150,000 to 200,000 distinct CDR3 sequences, with about 14% observed a single time. The clonotype comes from an adult woman who had mild COVID-19 (a few samples of this study predate the infection). Cell type and time point are not known. Sequenced input: PBMCs or a T cell subset sorted from them (not recorded which). The V and J genes are TRBV6-6 and TRBJ1-5; 9 bases match TRBD1. The CDR3, as DNA: TGTGCCAGCAGGACAGGGGGAAGCAATCAGCCCCAGCATTTT. This translates into CASRTGGSNQPQHF.